These 23 T cell receptor beta chains were all obtained from the same sample, sequenced in a study of blood T cell repertoires in COVID-19. TCRdb's table, derived via immunoSEQ multiplex PCR, lists solely in-frame clones and lacks some. The sample has around 310,000 clones; 75% to 90% are singletons. The specimen sequenced was PBMCs or T cells enriched from blood (not recorded which). The receptors originated from a woman aged 40 to 50 who had recovered from COVID-19.

In the case of this clone: The junction differs from germline at one of its ends, possibly a read error. J is TRBJ2-2 and V is TRBV7-7; 7 nucleotides match TRBD1. This CDR3 region has 15 residues. Germline V gene lookup returns CDR1 SSHAT and CDR2 FNYEAQ (reference sequence). DNA for the CDR3: TGTGCTAGCAGCTCCGGGACAGCGAACACCGGGGAGCTGTTTTTT. Amino acids: CASSSGTANTGELFF.

The genes are TRBV4-3 and TRBJ2-1; D not certain. CDR1 and CDR2 (germline): LGHNA, YSLEER. The CDR3 sequence is 13 residues long. Trimming removed 3 bases at V and 6 bases at J, with 9 bases between. CDR3 in amino acids: CASSQALINEQFF. For the CDR3, the DNA is TGCGCCAGCAGCCAGGCCCTCATCAATGAGCAGTTCTTC.

The chain recombines TRBV27 with TRBJ2-7; possibly TRBD1 for D (5 bases). CDR1 is MNHEY and CDR2 is SMNVEV in the germline V gene (reference sequence). The CDR3 consists of 14 residues. Trimming pared 3 bases from V and 2 bases from J, leaving 11 bases between. The CDR3 region has the DNA TGTGCCAGCAGTTTCCAGGACATCCCCTACGAGCAGTACTTC. The encoded protein is CASSFQDIPYEQYF.

The CDR3 sequence: CASSQGVAGGAYNEQFF. The CDR3 nucleotides read TGTGCCAGCAGCCAAGGTGTAGCGGGGGGCGCATACAATGAGCAGTTCTTC. The gene calls are TRBV3-1 (or the pseudogene TRBV3-2) and TRBJ2-1; 10 nucleotides align to TRBD2. In germline, CDR1 is LGHDT, CDR2 YNNKEL (reference sequence). This CDR3 spans 17 amino acids. Losses at the gene ends were 1 base for V and 4 bases for J; bases not matched to a gene: 7.

The gene calls are TRBV30 and TRBJ1-1; D perhaps matches TRBD1 (6 bases). Trimming left V 4 bases short and J 7 bases short, with 13 bases between. Germline CDR1 GTSNPN, CDR2 SVGIG (reference sequence). The CDR3 covers 12 residues. CDR3 in DNA: TGTGCCTGGATTTACAGGGAGGGTGAAGCTTTCTTT. The encoded protein is CAWIYREGEAFF.

This chain uses TRBV2 with TRBJ2-7, with 8 nucleotides matching TRBD2. After removal of 6 bases from V and 0 bases from J, the junction contained 7 bases not matched to a gene. CDR1 is SNHLY, CDR2 FYNNEI, per germline. This CDR3 region has 15 residues. CDR3 amino acids: CASSAGLAYSYEQYF. CDR3 in DNA: TGTGCCAGCAGCGCAGGACTAGCCTACTCCTACGAGCAGTACTTC. Full variable domain (rest looked up from reference TRBV2 and TRBJ2-7): EPEVTQTPSHQVTQMGQEVILRCVPISNHLYFYWYRQILGQKVEFLVSFYNNEISEKSEIFDDQFSVERPDGSNFTLKIRSTKLEDSAMYFCASSAGLAYSYEQYFGPGTRLTVT.

The CDR3 DNA follows: TGTGCCAGCAGCGTAGAGGGACAGAATTTACAAGAGACCCAGTACTTC. It specifies CASSVEGQNLQETQYF. The rearrangement uses TRBV9 and TRBJ2-5; 7 bases agree with TRBD1. Germline V gene sequence: CDR1 SGDLS, CDR2 YYNGEE. The CDR3 runs 16 residues. V shed 0 bases and J 2 bases; nucleotides not matched to a gene: 7. Together with reference TRBV9 and TRBJ2-5, the CDR3 gives the full variable domain: DSGVTQTPKHLITATGQRVTLRCSPRSGDLSVYWYQQSLDQGLQFLIQYYNGEERAKGNILERFSAQQFPDLHSELNLSSLELGDSALYFCASSVEGQNLQETQYFGPGTRLLVL.

This rearrangement joins TRBV10-2 to TRBJ2-7; weak D call: TRBD2 (6 bases). Trimming pared 0 bases from V and 3 bases from J, leaving 6 bases between. In germline, CDR1 is WSHSY, CDR2 SAAADI. The CDR3 length is 13 residues. The CDR3 region has the DNA TGCGCCAGCAGTGAGTCGGGGGGCTACGAGCAGTACTTC. Translated: CASSESGGYEQYF.

The genes are TRBV9 and TRBJ2-2; 9 bases match TRBD2. This CDR3 is built from 15 residues. Germline V gene data show CDR1 as SGDLS and CDR2 as YYNGEE. V shed 4 bases and J 2 bases; nucleotides not matched to a gene: 3. CDR3 sequence reads: CASSMGLANTGELFF. CDR3 in DNA: TGTGCCAGCAGCATGGGACTAGCCAACACCGGGGAGCTGTTTTTT.

The V gene is TRBV28, the J gene TRBJ1-1, with TRBD1 matching over 8 bases. The CDR3 runs to 12 residues. Germline CDR1 MDHEN, CDR2 SYDVKM. V gave up 5 bases and J gave up 13 bases; unmatched junction bases: 9. The CDR3 region has the DNA TGTGCCAGCAGTACACGACAGGGGAAGGATTTCTTT. This encodes CASSTRQGKDFF.

V is TRBV28 and J is TRBJ1-4, with D perhaps matching TRBD1 (6 bases). CDR3 length: 14 residues. Per the germline V gene, CDR1 is MDHEN and CDR2 is SYDVKM. The germline V and J ends were trimmed by 6 bases and 7 bases, with 15 bases remaining between them. The CDR3 region is CASSHPGVSEKLFF. The CDR3 nucleotides read TGTGCCAGCAGCCATCCAGGGGTCTCTGAAAAACTGTTTTTT.

CDR3 nucleotide sequence: TGTGCCAGCAGTTTAACCGATAGCGGGAAGCAGTTCTTC. Protein product: CASSLTDSGKQFF. The chain carries TRBV12-3 or TRBV12-4 and TRBJ2-1; 8 nucleotides agree with TRBD2. V lost 2 bases to trimming and J lost 11 bases; unmatched junction nucleotides: 5. This CDR3 has 13 residues.

The J gene is TRBJ2-5, the V gene TRBV7-9; 9 nucleotides line up with TRBD2. This CDR3 has 18 residues. With 1 base clipped from V and 1 base from J, the junction kept 10 bases outside the gene matches. Germline V gene sequence: CDR1 SEHNR, CDR2 FQNEAQ (reference sequence). The CDR3 loop is CASSLGRGGDWFQETQYF. The CDR3 coding sequence is TGTGCCAGCAGCTTAGGCCGCGGGGGGGACTGGTTCCAAGAGACCCAGTACTTC.

This chain joins TRBV6-2 or TRBV6-3 and TRBJ2-5, with D possibly matching TRBD1 (5 bases). The germline V gene encodes CDR1 MNHEY and CDR2 SVGEGT. This CDR3 is built from 14 residues. The germline V and J ends were trimmed by 0 bases and 1 base, with 6 bases remaining between them. CDR3 sequence: CASSYSGAQETQYF. DNA for the CDR3: TGTGCCAGCAGTTACTCAGGGGCCCAAGAGACCCAGTACTTC.

The gene calls are TRBV5-3 and TRBJ1-1; a weak D match, TRBD1 (5 bases). TRBV5-3 is reported as an ORF; its role is uncertain. This CDR3 contains 18 residues. Between the trimmed V and J ends, which lost 1 base and 0 bases, there was a span of 19 bases. CDR3 residues: CARSLSAPGTKMNTEAFF. CDR3 DNA: TGTGCCAGAAGCTTGAGTGCCCCCGGGACTAAGATGAACACTGAAGCTTTCTTT.

This chain links TRBV29-1 with TRBJ1-3; D gene uncertain. V lost 6 bases, J lost 4 bases, and 7 bases lay in between. The CDR3 consists of 11 residues. Germline loops: CDR1 SQVTM, CDR2 ANQGSEA. Written as DNA, the CDR3 is TGCAGCGTCCTTGTGGGAAACACCATATATTTT. Amino acids: CSVLVGNTIYF.

The sample holds a few counts of this clone. The chain is built from TRBV7-3 and TRBJ2-2; 13 positions agree with TRBD2. The V and J ends lost 5 bases and 6 bases, in that order; junction bases with no gene match: 6. This CDR3 contains 16 residues. Germline CDR1 SGHTA, CDR2 FQGTGA. For the CDR3, the DNA is TGTGCCAGCAGCCCGGGGACTAGCGGGGAATCCGGGGAGCTGTTTTTT. Its translation: CASSPGTSGESGELFF.

Here the CDR3 DNA reads TGTGCCTGGAGTGATAAGACAGGGGGCGCAGATACGCAGTATTTT. This sequence encodes CAWSDKTGGADTQYF. V usage is TRBV30 and J usage is TRBJ2-3, with 10 nucleotides matching TRBD1. Trimming at V came to 1 base and at J to 4 bases, leaving 5 bases not matched to a gene. Looked up from germline, CDR1 is GTSNPN and CDR2 is SVGIG (reference sequence). The CDR3 extends over 15 amino acids.

This chain links TRBV7-9 with TRBJ1-6; D gene uncertain. In germline, CDR1 is SEHNR, CDR2 FQNEAQ (reference sequence). This CDR3 contains 14 residues. Trimming cost V 4 bases and J 14 bases, with 18 bases left between them. CDR3 coding DNA: TGTGCCAGCAGCTCCACTCTTCGCCCCGTGGCCCTCCACTTT. Residues: CASSSTLRPVALHF.

The chain joins TRBV27 to TRBJ1-1; possibly TRBD1 for D (6 bases). The CDR3 totals 14 residues. From germline, CDR1 is MNHEY and CDR2 SMNVEV (reference sequence). V was pared by 7 bases and J by 1 base, with 13 bases between. CDR3: CASTLTGQNTEAFF. Written as DNA, the CDR3 is TGTGCCAGCACCTTGACAGGCCAGAACACTGAAGCTTTCTTT.

V is TRBV4-3 and J is TRBJ2-3, with TRBD2 matching 12 bases. The CDR3 has 16 amino acids. The ends lost 2 bases at V and 8 bases at J; junction bases unmatched: 8. Per the germline V gene, CDR1 is LGHNA and CDR2 is YSLEER. The CDR3 DNA follows: TGCGCCAGCAGCCAAAAGACTAGCGGGGGCGGGGGTACGCAGTATTTT. Protein sequence: CASSQKTSGGGGTQYF.

The V gene is TRBV27, the J gene TRBJ1-1, with D possibly matching TRBD1 (6 bases). CDR1 and CDR2 (germline): MNHEY, SMNVEV (reference sequence). This CDR3 is built from 14 residues. Trimming took off 3 bases at V and 3 bases at J, with 11 bases between the two ends. The CDR3 coding sequence is TGTGCCAGCAGTTTTGGGGGGGCGGACACTGAAGCTTTCTTT. Encoded protein: CASSFGGADTEAFF.

V is TRBV5-4 and J is TRBJ2-3; maybe TRBD2 (6 bases). From germline, CDR1 is SGHNT and CDR2 YYREEE (reference sequence). The length of the CDR3 is 15 residues. Trimming took 2 bases from V and 3 from J, leaving 13 bases between them. CDR3 bases: TGTGCCAGCAGCTTCAGACTAGGAGGGACAGATACGCAGTATTTT. Translated: CASSFRLGGTDTQYF.